This T cell receptor (beta chain) originates from a study of blood T cell repertoires in COVID-19. The authors' processing: By means of reference gene primer amplification, nucleated cell counts were estimated. Clones were sequenced by immunoSEQ multiplex PCR, and TCRdb holds only the in-frame ones, with some missing. The DNA was the basis for D and trimming; V, J and clone size are from that table. The table has approximately 150,000 clones, approximately 88% seen once; the top ten hold 0.95%. This CDR3 has 14 residues. V lost 2 bases and J 0 bases, leaving 6 bases between the germline ends. Germline assignment: CDR1 SGHRS and CDR2 YFSETQ. This clone was seen once. Other DNA sequences in the same sample also yield this CDR3.

Material for sequencing was peripheral blood. The chain links TRBV5-1 to TRBJ2-1; D not certain. The clonotype was recovered from a woman between 45 and 65 years old with acute or convalescent COVID-19. Written as DNA, the CDR3 is TGCGCCAGCAGCTTCTCGAGCTCCTACAATGAGCAGTTCTTC. This sequence encodes CASSFSSSYNEQFF.